The 10 T cell receptor beta chains below all came from one sample that was sequenced in a study of cytomegalovirus exposure and HLA in healthy donors. Use of 60 Vbeta and 13 Jbeta primers characterized the PCR. Here immunoSEQ multiplex PCR was the method, and the copy in TCRdb shows in-frame clones only, minus some. The data show approximately 110,000 clones, about 59% seen once. The sample comprised PBMCs. These TCRs come from a young man in good health and CMV-seropositive.

The V call is TRBV4-1, the J call TRBJ1-4; D possibly corresponds to TRBD1 (5 bases). V shed 7 bases and J shed 5 bases, with 23 bases lying between them. This CDR3 has 17 amino acids. Germline V lookup: CDR1 MGHRA, CDR2 YSYEKL. The CDR3: CASTPRTHRGLNEKLFF. The CDR3 region has the DNA TGCGCCAGCACCCCAAGGACCCATAGGGGATTAAATGAAAAACTGTTTTTT.

The CDR3 coding sequence is TGTGCCAGCTCACCACCTATGGGCCCGGACTTAATGACCCAGTACTTC. It translates to CASSPPMGPDLMTQYF. This chain uses TRBV18 with TRBJ2-5, with a tentative D call TRBD2 (5 bases). This CDR3 is 16 amino acids long. Germline lookup yields CDR1 KGHSH and CDR2 LQKENI. V dropped 0 bases and J dropped 7 bases, with 18 bases sitting between them.

In its sample, this clone was seen once. The chain joins TRBV6-1 to TRBJ1-1; D ambiguous. In germline, CDR1 is MNHNS, CDR2 SASEGT. The CDR3 is made up of 15 amino acids. V dropped 6 bases and J dropped 0 bases, with 14 bases sitting between them. The CDR3 DNA follows: TGTGCCAGCAGGAAGGACGGGAACTTGAACACTGAAGCTTTCTTT. It codes for CASRKDGNLNTEAFF.

This chain connects TRBV2 to TRBJ1-4, with D perhaps matching TRBD1 (5 bases). This CDR3 region has 18 residues. With 6 bases removed from V and 0 bases from J, the gap between germline ends came to 20 bases. Germline V gene lookup returns CDR1 SNHLY and CDR2 FYNNEI. CDR3 nucleotide sequence: TGTGCCAGCAGCCGGACACTTACTTCACCTGCAACTAATGAAAAACTGTTTTTT. Translated, it gives CASSRTLTSPATNEKLFF. The whole variable domain, filled in from reference TRBV2 and TRBJ1-4, reads EPEVTQTPSHQVTQMGQEVILRCVPISNHLYFYWYRQILGQKVEFLVSFYNNEISEKSEIFDDQFSVERPDGSNFTLKIRSTKLEDSAMYFCASSRTLTSPATNEKLFFGSGTQLSVL.

V and J are TRBV6-5 and TRBJ1-4; D might be TRBD1 (5 bases). Germline V gene sequence: CDR1 MNHEY, CDR2 SVGAGI. Trimming removed 5 bases at V and 4 bases at J, with 14 bases between. The CDR3 covers 15 residues. CDR3 loop: CASSSAGQYNEKLFF. The CDR3 bases are TGTGCCAGCAGTAGCGCGGGGCAGTATAATGAAAAACTGTTTTTT.

This sequence joins TRBV6-1 and TRBJ2-2, with D perhaps matching TRBD1 (6 bases). The V end was cut by 10 bases, the J end by 7 bases, with 19 bases between. Germline CDR1 and CDR2: MNHNS and SASEGT. The CDR3 loop spans 14 amino acids. This chain's CDR3 is CATEIQGPGGELFF. As DNA, the CDR3 is TGTGCCACAGAAATCCAGGGGCCGGGCGGGGAGCTGTTTTTT.

The CDR3 region has the DNA TGTGCCAGCAGCTCAACAGGGGGCGCTGTTAAGAGGGCTAATGAAAAACTGTTTTTT. Protein: CASSSTGGAVKRANEKLFF. The chain is built from TRBV5-4 and TRBJ1-4, with 9 bases identical to TRBD1. The V segment lost 3 bases and the J segment 3 bases; nucleotides outside the gene matches: 15. The CDR3 consists of 19 residues. Germline V CDR1 and CDR2: SGHNT, YYREEE (reference sequence).

In this sample, this clone turned up once. This chain connects TRBV5-1 to TRBJ2-5; the D gene is possibly TRBD2 (6 bases). Germline V gene sequence: CDR1 SGHRS, CDR2 YFSETQ. This CDR3 comprises 15 residues. V lost 0 bases and J lost 7, with 16 bases in between. CDR3 sequence (DNA): TGCGCCAGCAGCTTGGTAGTTCTGGACGGGAGGACCCAGTACTTC. Translating gives CASSLVVLDGRTQYF.

The chain joins TRBV2 to TRBJ2-7; 7 bases map to TRBD2. Germline loops: CDR1 SNHLY, CDR2 FYNNEI. V was pared by 7 bases and J by 1 base, with 10 bases of the junction left unmatched. The CDR3 extends over 15 amino acids. The CDR3 nucleotides read TGTGCCAGCACCCAAACGGCGGGGGTATCCTACGAGCAGTACTTC. Its protein is CASTQTAGVSYEQYF.

There are a few counts of this clone. The rearrangement links TRBV2 to TRBJ2-5, with D perhaps TRBD2 (6 bases). V dropped 8 bases and J dropped 2 bases, with 12 bases sitting between them. CDR3 length equals 13 residues. The germline CDR1 and CDR2 sequences are SNHLY and FYNNEI. In DNA form, the CDR3 reads TGTGCCAGCGTCGATGCGGGGCAAGAGACCCAGTACTTC. This gives the protein CASVDAGQETQYF.